The entry below describes one TCR beta chain. Its specificity is unknown. The data originate from a study of spatial heterogeneity in lung cancer. Overall study: PBMC samples from follow-up, when available, were sequenced at a median of approximately 24 months post-resection. General study findings and limits: More often at tumor resection than at routine follow-up, ubiquitous expanded tumor TCRs were detected in the blood.

Time point described: blood at routine non-recurrence follow-up after resection. The authors sequenced whole RNA from tumor, nontumor lung or frozen PBMC without sorting. TCRdb reanalysed the 5' RACE reads using MiXCR and keeps one entry per CDR3 protein. The sample yields around 120,000 distinct CDR3 sequences, about 12% seen once. The ends lost 3 bases at V and 0 bases at J; junction bases unmatched: 0. The CDR3 sequence is 15 residues long. CDR1 and CDR2 (germline): SGHRS, YFSETQ. The sequencing here drew on PBMCs, taken at follow-up. The chain joins TRBV5-1 to TRBJ2-1, with 10 bases fitting TRBD1. The sequence derives from a male donor with early-stage non-small cell lung cancer. CDR3 sequence (DNA): TGCGCCAGCAGCTGGACAGGGGGCTCCTACAATGAGCAGTTCTTC. It encodes CASSWTGGSYNEQFF.